A single sample gave rise to the 24 T cell receptor beta chains below, sequenced in a study of blood T cells in healthy people across ages. It was with a sample-barcoded 5' primer and a J-beta primer mix that a second PCR of roughly 7 to 12 cycles was run. Each CDR3 protein gets one entry after TCRdb re-called the 5' RACE reads with MiXCR. This sample yields around 1,600,000 distinct CDR3 sequences, of which 35% to 45% are seen a single time; around 4% belongs to the top ten. What was sequenced was blood. Receptors were obtained from a woman aged 18-29 years in good health.

The V and J genes are TRBV9 and TRBJ1-3, with 7 bases aligning to TRBD1. J gave up 0 bases and V 0 bases, and 0 bases lay outside the gene matches. The CDR3 covers 15 residues. Germline V gene data show CDR1 as SGDLS and CDR2 as YYNGEE. The CDR3 reads CASSVGDSSGNTIYF. In DNA form, the CDR3 reads TGTGCCAGCAGCGTAGGGGACAGCTCTGGAAACACCATATATTTT.

There are a few counts of this clonotype. The chain couples TRBV28 to TRBJ1-5; D uncertain. Deletions cut 4 bases from V and 4 bases from J, with 11 bases between. The CDR3 loop spans 14 amino acids. Germline-derived CDR1 and CDR2 are MDHEN and SYDVKM. The CDR3 DNA reads as TGTGCCAGCAGTTCCCTAAGTGGTAATCAGCCCCAGCATTTT. Translating gives CASSSLSGNQPQHF.

In this sample, this clonotype turned up a few times. The chain links TRBV11-3 to TRBJ2-5, with a weak D call TRBD2 (5 bases). The ends were cut back, 4 bases at V and 4 bases at J, with 13 bases in the middle. CDR1 is SGHNT, CDR2 YENEEA, per germline. This CDR3 spans 14 amino acids. The chain's CDR3 is CASSSDRGRETQYF. In nucleotides, the CDR3 is TGTGCCAGCAGCTCAGATCGGGGAAGAGAGACCCAGTACTTC.

V and J are TRBV20-1 and TRBJ2-1, with 13 bases aligning to TRBD2. Per the germline V gene, CDR1 is DFQATT and CDR2 is SNEGSKA (reference sequence). V dropped 3 bases and J dropped 12; count of bases not matched to a gene: 14. The CDR3 contains 16 residues. The CDR3 spells CSARAVPGLAGLLQFF. The CDR3 bases are TGCAGTGCTAGGGCTGTGCCGGGACTAGCGGGACTCCTGCAGTTCTTC.

The rearrangement joins TRBV4-1 to TRBJ1-1; no clear D gene. This CDR3 contains 14 residues. Deletions cut 1 base from V and 1 base from J, with 7 bases between. CDR1 is MGHRA, CDR2 YSYEKL, per germline. The DNA for the CDR3 is TGCGCCAGCAGCCAAGGCGACTGGAACACTGAAGCTTTCTTT. This sequence encodes CASSQGDWNTEAFF.

This chain joins TRBV20-1 and TRBJ1-2; D gene uncertain. V lost 1 base to trimming and J lost 4 bases, with 16 bases between them. The germline gives CDR1 DFQATT, CDR2 SNEGSKA (reference sequence). The CDR3 totals 15 residues. CDR3 protein: CSARVLEGFGYGYTF. For the CDR3, the DNA is TGCAGTGCTAGAGTCCTGGAAGGTTTCGGCTATGGCTACACCTTC.

The chain has TRBV7-9 and TRBJ2-1; D is unclear. The CDR3 is 15 residues long. Trimming took off 2 bases at V and 0 bases at J, with 8 bases between the two ends. In germline, CDR1 is SEHNR, CDR2 FQNEAQ (reference sequence). The CDR3 spells CASSLRTTSYNEQFF. CDR3 coding DNA: TGTGCCAGCAGCTTAAGAACGACCTCCTACAATGAGCAGTTCTTC.

This clonotype occurred a few times. V is TRBV3-1 and J is TRBJ1-2; possible D gene TRBD1, 5 bases. The V end lost 1 base, the J end lost 4 bases, and 10 bases lay between the germline ends. From germline, CDR1 is LGHDT and CDR2 YNNKEL (reference sequence). The CDR3 runs to 14 residues. CDR3 in amino acids: CASSQGEQVYGYTF. The CDR3 DNA sequence: TGTGCCAGCAGCCAAGGGGAACAGGTCTATGGCTACACCTTC. Based on the CDR3 plus reference TRBV3-1 and TRBJ1-2, the full variable domain is DTAVSQTPKYLVTQMGNDKSIKCEQNLGHDTMYWYKQDSKKFLKIMFSYNNKELIINETVPNRFSPKSPDKAHLNLHINSLELGDSAVYFCASSQGEQVYGYTFGSGTRLTVV.

V gene TRBV2 combines with J gene TRBJ1-4; 8 nucleotides align to TRBD1. The V gene end was trimmed by 5 bases and the J gene end by 7 bases; junction bases not matched to a gene: 15. The CDR3 is made up of 17 amino acids. Germline V lookup: CDR1 SNHLY, CDR2 FYNNEI. The CDR3 loop reads CASSTSFSGGVGEKLFF. The CDR3 nucleotides are TGTGCCAGCAGTACCTCTTTTTCAGGGGGCGTTGGTGAAAAACTGTTTTTT.

This clonotype was seen many times. This chain links TRBV20-1 with TRBJ2-3; TRBD2 matches 7 bases. Germline lookup yields CDR1 DFQATT and CDR2 SNEGSKA (reference sequence). The CDR3 spans 14 residues. V shed 0 bases and J 2 bases; nucleotides not matched to a gene: 2. CDR3 bases: TGCAGTGCTAGAGAGCGGGAGACCACAGATACGCAGTATTTT. Translation gives CSARERETTDTQYF.

This clonotype was found a few times. The gene calls are TRBV29-1 and TRBJ2-3, with TRBD2 identical over 13 bases. The CDR3 has 14 residues. After removal of 6 bases from V and 8 bases from J, the junction contained 8 bases not matched to a gene. Germline-derived CDR1 and CDR2 are SQVTM and ANQGSEA. The CDR3 nucleotides read TGCAGCGTAGCGGTGACTAGCGGGGGGCGTACGCAGTATTTT. It is translated as CSVAVTSGGRTQYF.

This clonotype was observed many times. The V gene is TRBV29-1, the J gene TRBJ2-3; D possibly uses TRBD1 or TRBD2 (5 bases each). There are 12 residues in the CDR3. Germline-derived CDR1 and CDR2 are SQVTM and ANQGSEA. V dropped 6 bases and J dropped 1 base, with 8 bases sitting between them. CDR3 in DNA: TGCAGCGTGGGGACCCGCACAGATACGCAGTATTTT. Amino acids: CSVGTRTDTQYF.

This clonotype was detected only once. Relative to the germline gene, one junction end is altered; a read error may explain this. The chain links TRBV25-1 to TRBJ1-6; D not resolved. CDR1 MGHDK and CDR2 SYGVNS come from the germline V gene. The CDR3 sequence is 14 residues long. The CDR3 DNA reads as TGTGCCAGCGGCCTTGCAGGATTTAATTCATCCCTCCACTTT. Translation gives CASGLAGFNSSLHF.

This clonotype was counted only a few times. The chain combines TRBV7-2 with TRBJ2-3; a weak D match, TRBD2 (5 bases). Trimming stripped 1 base from V and 0 bases from J, with 11 bases between. This CDR3 contains 16 residues. Germline V gene data show CDR1 as SGHTA and CDR2 as FQGNSA. CDR3 loop: CASSLGSGKSTDTQYF. DNA for the CDR3: TGTGCCAGCAGCTTAGGAAGCGGTAAAAGCACAGATACGCAGTATTTT.

This clonotype was counted a few times. This chain links TRBV29-1 with TRBJ1-1; 10 nucleotides match TRBD1. After removal of 6 bases from V and 1 base from J, the junction contained 8 bases not matched to a gene. CDR1 is SQVTM, CDR2 ANQGSEA, per germline. The CDR3 runs to 15 residues. CDR3 sequence reads: CSVERQGARNTEAFF. The CDR3 region has the DNA TGCAGCGTAGAAAGACAGGGGGCGAGGAACACTGAAGCTTTCTTT.

The chain is built from TRBV20-1 and TRBJ2-2, with D perhaps TRBD1 or TRBD2 (5 bases each). This CDR3 has 14 amino acids. Germline assignment: CDR1 DFQATT and CDR2 SNEGSKA (reference sequence). V was clipped by 5 bases and J by 3 bases, with 13 bases between them. CDR3 sequence: CSAGPGPYTGELFF. CDR3 DNA: TGCAGTGCTGGACCGGGACCCTACACCGGGGAGCTGTTTTTT.

This clonotype has a single count. This sequence joins TRBV4-1 and TRBJ1-6; D remains ambiguous. The length of the CDR3 is 17 residues. The V gene's germline CDR1 is MGHRA and CDR2 YSYEKL. V was shortened by 3 bases and J by 3 bases, with 15 bases between the two germline ends. CDR3 bases: TGCGCCAGCAGCCACCAAGGGAATGGGGTCTATAATTCACCCCTCCACTTT. Protein: CASSHQGNGVYNSPLHF.

A single count supports this clonotype. The chain has TRBV6-2 or TRBV6-3 and TRBJ2-1; D is unresolved. V lost 0 bases and J 8 bases, leaving 17 bases between the germline ends. The germline V gene encodes CDR1 MNHEY and CDR2 SVGEGT. The CDR3 covers 16 residues. The CDR3 reads CASSYSNGPGGYEQFF. The CDR3 region has the DNA TGTGCCAGCAGTTACTCGAACGGACCCGGTGGGTATGAGCAGTTCTTC.

This rearrangement joins TRBV6-6 to TRBJ2-1; tentatively, D is TRBD2 (6 bases). The CDR3 loop spans 14 amino acids. The germline gives CDR1 MNHNY, CDR2 SVGAGI (reference sequence). V lost 6 bases and J 5 bases, leaving 14 bases between the germline ends. CDR3 region: CASRDGGPNNEQFF. CDR3 bases: TGTGCCAGCAGGGACGGGGGACCAAACAATGAGCAGTTCTTC.

This sequence joins TRBV20-1 and TRBJ2-7; 9 bases are a match to TRBD2. This CDR3 is 13 amino acids long. Trimming took 7 bases from V and 0 from J; bases not matched to a gene: 4. The germline V gene has CDR1 DFQATT and CDR2 SNEGSKA (reference sequence). Written as DNA, the CDR3 is TGCAGTGTTCCGGGACTAGCCTCCTACGAGCAGTACTTC. Translating it yields CSVPGLASYEQYF.

This chain uses TRBV4-3 with TRBJ2-1; a weak D match, TRBD2 (5 bases). The CDR3 has 17 residues. The V end was cut by 0 bases, the J end by 5 bases, with 17 bases between. CDR1 and CDR2 (germline): LGHNA, YSLEER. In nucleotides, the CDR3 is TGCGCCAGCAGCCAAGATAGGTTGGCTAGCAGGAACAATGAGCAGTTCTTC. This codes for CASSQDRLASRNNEQFF.

Note on this clonotype: The germline gene is not matched at one end of the junction; a read error may be the cause. The rearrangement joins TRBV7-8 to TRBJ1-4, with a tentative D call TRBD1 (5 bases). Germline V gene data show CDR1 as SGHVS and CDR2 as FQNEAQ. The CDR3 loop spans 17 amino acids. CDR3 amino acids: CASSAPGGPATSEKLFF. The CDR3 coding sequence is TGTGCCAGCAGCGCTCCCGGGGGACCTGCAACTAGTGAAAAACTGTTTTTT.

The chain links TRBV11-1 to TRBJ2-7, with a tentative D call TRBD2 (5 bases). V shed 1 base and J shed 1 base, with 11 bases lying between them. Germline CDR1 SGHAT, CDR2 FQDESV (reference sequence). The CDR3 length is 15 residues. CDR3 sequence: CASSLEASSSYEQYF. The CDR3 nucleotides read TGTGCCAGCAGCTTAGAGGCTAGCTCATCCTACGAGCAGTACTTC.

This clonotype showed up just a few times. The rearrangement joins TRBV29-1 to TRBJ2-1; D unresolved. This CDR3 comprises 12 residues. The germline CDR1 and CDR2 sequences are SQVTM and ANQGSEA. Trimming shortened V by 4 bases and J by 1 base, and 5 bases separated the two germline ends. The CDR3 reads CSVGGSYNEQFF. The DNA of the CDR3 is TGCAGCGTTGGGGGTTCCTACAATGAGCAGTTCTTC.